This TCR beta chain was sequenced for a study of blood T cell repertoires in COVID-19. Study information: Whether acute or convalescent, the COVID-19 samples came from the United States, Italy and Spain. The analysed material was cDNA or gDNA that came from T cells, B-cell-depleted T cells, or PBMCs.

Germline CDR1 is SGDLS and CDR2 is YYNGEE. With 3 bases removed from V and 2 bases from J, the gap between germline ends came to 18 bases. The CDR3 sequence is 17 residues long. Per the authors' pipeline: Cell counts per sample came from amplifying reference gene primers. Sequenced by immunoSEQ multiplex PCR; TCRdb stores in-frame clones only, minus some. V, J and clone size reflect that table, while D and trimming were determined from the DNA. There are around 140,000 clones in the sample; approximately 91% occur only once, and about 2% lies in the top ten. The TCR comes from a man in his 70s with acute or convalescent COVID-19. The specimen was peripheral blood. The V and J genes are TRBV9 and TRBJ2-1; D is uncertain. The CDR3 region is CASSARPLVSAYNEQFF. For the CDR3, the DNA is TGTGCCAGCAGCGCGCGTCCACTGGTTTCGGCCTACAATGAGCAGTTCTTC. Full variable domain (missing parts from reference TRBV9 and TRBJ2-1): DSGVTQTPKHLITATGQRVTLRCSPRSGDLSVYWYQQSLDQGLQFLIQYYNGEERAKGNILERFSAQQFPDLHSELNLSSLELGDSALYFCASSARPLVSAYNEQFFGPGTRLTVL.